This T cell receptor (beta chain) was sequenced in a study of graft-versus-host responses after intestinal transplantation. Study context: Each transplant was multivisceral, liver-intestinal, or isolated intestinal. Anti-thymocyte globulin served as induction for all recipients, who then took tacrolimus and steroids for 2 to 4 years. Findings of the study overall: GvH clones were found in recipient marrow; some appeared first in ileum or blood.

As concerns this clone: Its cognate antigen is unknown.

With V trimmed by 1 base and J by 6 bases, 2 bases remained unmatched. The CDR3 loop spans 16 amino acids. CDR1 and CDR2 from the germline V gene are LGHNA and YNFKEQ. Sequencing was performed with immunoSEQ multiplex PCR; in TCRdb, only in-frame clones are kept and a portion is missing. This sample has tens of thousands of clones; approximately 88% occur once, and the top ten carry 2% to 3%. This material consisted of unstimulated CD8+ T cells sorted from spleen or lymph node cells, taken before intestinal transplant. V usage is TRBV4-2 and J usage is TRBJ2-2; 13 bases are shared with TRBD2. The receptor was isolated from a human donor who received an intestinal transplant. This CDR3 reads CASSQGLAGGAGELFF. The CDR3 DNA reads TGTGCCAGCAGCCAAGGACTAGCGGGGGGAGCCGGGGAGCTGTTTTTT.